Included here is one T cell receptor beta chain sequence, with context. Its target is not known. TCRdb's copy holds only in-frame clones and misses some; the assay was immunoSEQ multiplex PCR. The data show roughly 3,100 clones, roughly 80% seen once. The sample comes from a study of high-grade serous ovarian cancer treatment subgroups. Overall study context: On average, roughly 14,000 reads and 7,000 to 8,500 unique TCR beta rearrangements were obtained per sample.

Tumor samples were obtained before definitive surgery or chemotherapy. Points from the study as a whole: Only CDR3 was analyzed; CDR1 and CDR2 were not. Clonal relatedness tracked neoantigen level, and by trend copy number and mutation load. Repertoire similarity ranged roughly 0.095 to 0.8 between tumors of one patient.

The V end was cut by 0 bases, the J end by 5 bases, with 7 bases between. Germline loops: CDR1 LNHNV, CDR2 YYDKDF (reference sequence). The CDR3 totals 14 residues. This sequence joins TRBV15 and TRBJ2-2; no definite D call. This clonotype originated in a human donor with high-grade serous ovarian cancer. What was sequenced was tumor tissue. The CDR3 sequence is CATSRDRLTGELFF. The DNA for the CDR3 is TGTGCCACCAGCAGAGATAGGTTAACCGGGGAGCTGTTTTTT.